The clone carrying this T cell receptor beta chain was counted only a few times. What it binds is not known. Germline values: CDR1 MGHRA, CDR2 YSYEKL. The CDR3 extends over 14 amino acids. V shed 0 bases and J shed 5 bases, with 9 bases lying between them. The authors built bulk TCR libraries by previously described methods with listed TCR primers. TCRdb processed the PCR reads anew with MiXCR; each CDR3 protein has one entry. Found here are about 510,000 distinct CDR3 sequences, around 23% of them singletons; the top ten hold just over 0.75%. The record originates from a study of molecular identifiers for immune sequencing clone quantification. Points from the study as a whole: In CMV-specific effectors, clones above 20 copies held over 98% of molecules; naive, under 1%.

Naive CD8 T cells were sorted as CD8+CD4-CCR7+CD45RA+. The V call is TRBV4-1, the J call TRBJ2-3; no firm D call. The sample was naive CD8+ T cells from blood, with Jurkat cell RNA spiked in. This sample's subset: FACS-sorted CD8+CD4-CCR7+CD45RA+ naive T cells. This sequence originates from a human donor in good health. Some libraries in this study had Jurkat cell RNA spiked in. The chain's CDR3 is CASSQDMGIDTQYF. The CDR3 DNA is TGCGCCAGCAGCCAAGATATGGGAATAGATACGCAGTATTTT.